What follows is one T cell receptor (beta chain) and its context. As yet, its antigen is unknown. These data come from a study of siplizumab effects on memory and regulatory T cells. Assay: immunoSEQ multiplex PCR; the TCRdb copy retains only in-frame clones and omits some. Of 120,000 or so clones listed, roughly 92% are singletons. Germline V gene sequence: CDR1 SGHDN, CDR2 FVKESK. V lost 0 bases and J 0 bases, leaving 10 bases between the germline ends. The CDR3 loop spans 16 amino acids. Notes on the study in general: Neither a naive nor a memory phenotype was assignable to roughly 80-97% of proliferating CD4+ or CD8+ clones. No functional test confirmed suppression by proliferating siplizumab-culture Tregs. In unstimulated cells, naive T cells appeared more diverse than memory T cells and seemed major alloresponse contributors.

This TCR came from a human donor in good health. The source material was CD4+ T cells sorted from blood. The genes are TRBV14 and TRBJ2-3; D is perhaps TRBD2 (6 bases). CDR3 coding DNA: TGTGCCAGCAGCCAAGATGCGGGACTCAGCACAGATACGCAGTATTTT. This codes for CASSQDAGLSTDTQYF.